These 11 T cell receptor beta chains share one sample of origin, sequenced in a study of graft-versus-host responses after intestinal transplantation. Their specific antigens are unknown. Libraries were prepared by immunoSEQ multiplex PCR; TCRdb keeps only in-frame clonotypes and omits some of them. This sample has around 110,000 clones, with around 94% found just once. The source was unstimulated CD4+ T cells sorted from spleen or lymph node cells, collected before transplant. The source of these receptors is a human donor who was the organ donor for an intestinal transplant.

The J gene is TRBJ1-4, the V gene TRBV5-1, with 9 positions matching TRBD1. From germline, CDR1 is SGHRS and CDR2 YFSETQ. The CDR3 is made up of 15 amino acids. Trimming cost V 2 bases and J 5 bases; bases outside gene matches: 4. CDR3 nucleotides: TGCGCCAGCAGCTTCGGGGACAGGGAGAATGAAAAACTGTTTTTT. This sequence encodes CASSFGDRENEKLFF.

The rearrangement links TRBV6-5 to TRBJ2-5, with D possibly being TRBD1 (6 bases). The V end lost 1 base, the J end lost 4 bases, and 10 bases lay between the germline ends. The CDR3 consists of 14 residues. Germline V gene sequence: CDR1 MNHEY, CDR2 SVGAGI. In nucleotides, the CDR3 is TGTGCCAGCAGTTACTTCACAGGGTCAGAGACCCAGTACTTC. This gives the protein CASSYFTGSETQYF.

This chain connects TRBV4-3 to TRBJ2-2; D is uncertain. V was pared by 0 bases and J by 6 bases, with 8 bases between. This CDR3 spans 14 amino acids. Germline CDR1 LGHNA, CDR2 YSLEER. Here the CDR3 DNA reads TGCGCCAGCAGCCAAGATTCCCCCCCCGGGGAGCTGTTTTTT. Its protein is CASSQDSPPGELFF.

This chain joins TRBV7-8 and TRBJ2-1; TRBD2 matches at 12 bases. Germline CDR1 and CDR2: SGHVS and FQNEAQ. J lost 0 bases, V lost 4 bases, and 10 bases had no gene match. There are 19 residues in the CDR3. CDR3 region: CASSSARLAGAFSYNEQFF. The CDR3 region has the DNA TGTGCCAGCAGCTCCGCCCGACTAGCGGGAGCCTTCTCCTACAATGAGCAGTTCTTC.

The rearrangement links TRBV6-1 to TRBJ2-2; possibly TRBD2 for D (6 bases). The CDR3 covers 15 residues. Germline V gene sequence: CDR1 MNHNS, CDR2 SASEGT. The germline V and J ends were trimmed by 6 bases and 3 bases, with 14 bases remaining between them. CDR3 residues: CASSPPGADTGELFF. CDR3 in DNA: TGTGCCAGCAGCCCTCCGGGAGCGGACACCGGGGAGCTGTTTTTT.

The sample holds a few counts of this clone. The chain couples TRBV19 to TRBJ2-7; D could derive from TRBD1 or TRBD2 (6 bases each). CDR1 LNHDA and CDR2 SQIVND come from the germline V gene (reference sequence). V lost 3 bases and J lost 3, with 21 bases in between. There are 17 residues in the CDR3. As DNA, the CDR3 is TGTGCCAGTAGTATGGGCCCACGGGGGCCTAGCAACTACGAGCAGTACTTC. Its translation is CASSMGPRGPSNYEQYF.

This chain links TRBV5-1 with TRBJ2-5; D ambiguous. The V end lost 2 bases, the J end lost 0 bases, and 8 bases lay between the germline ends. There are 14 residues in the CDR3. In germline, CDR1 is SGHRS, CDR2 YFSETQ. The CDR3 DNA reads as TGCGCCAGCAGCTTTAATTGGTACCAAGAGACCCAGTACTTC. Protein: CASSFNWYQETQYF.

The chain links TRBV15 to TRBJ2-5, with a tentative D call TRBD2 (6 bases). The length of the CDR3 is 15 residues. Trimming removed 0 bases at V and 2 bases at J, with 10 bases between. CDR1 and CDR2 from the germline V gene are LNHNV and YYDKDF (reference sequence). The CDR3 nucleotides are TGTGCCACCAGCAGAGATATGGGGGGACAAGAGACCCAGTACTTC. Amino acid sequence: CATSRDMGGQETQYF.

The chain combines TRBV28 with TRBJ2-7; tentatively, D is TRBD1 (6 bases). The CDR3 is 14 amino acids. Germline V gene data show CDR1 as MDHEN and CDR2 as SYDVKM. V lost 6 bases and J 6 bases, leaving 18 bases between the germline ends. The CDR3 reads CASRKAGVVGEQYF. CDR3 nucleotides: TGTGCCAGCAGGAAGGCAGGGGTGGTAGGCGAGCAGTACTTC.

The chain couples TRBV7-9 to TRBJ2-1, with D possibly TRBD1 on 5 matching bases. From germline, CDR1 is SEHNR and CDR2 FQNEAQ (reference sequence). V was pared by 1 base and J by 8 bases, with 9 bases between. This CDR3 spans 13 amino acids. The CDR3 bases are TGTGCCAGCAGCTTAGTGGTAGGGGATGAGCAGTTCTTC. This translates into CASSLVVGDEQFF.

V and J are TRBV2 and TRBJ1-1, with 8 bases that match TRBD1. The CDR3 has 16 residues. The J segment lost 1 base and the V segment lost 3 bases, leaving 7 bases of the junction unmatched. Germline V gene data show CDR1 as SNHLY and CDR2 as FYNNEI. In DNA form, the CDR3 reads TGTGCCAGCAGTGATAGGGACAGGAGGGCGAACACTGAAGCTTTCTTT. Translating it yields CASSDRDRRANTEAFF.